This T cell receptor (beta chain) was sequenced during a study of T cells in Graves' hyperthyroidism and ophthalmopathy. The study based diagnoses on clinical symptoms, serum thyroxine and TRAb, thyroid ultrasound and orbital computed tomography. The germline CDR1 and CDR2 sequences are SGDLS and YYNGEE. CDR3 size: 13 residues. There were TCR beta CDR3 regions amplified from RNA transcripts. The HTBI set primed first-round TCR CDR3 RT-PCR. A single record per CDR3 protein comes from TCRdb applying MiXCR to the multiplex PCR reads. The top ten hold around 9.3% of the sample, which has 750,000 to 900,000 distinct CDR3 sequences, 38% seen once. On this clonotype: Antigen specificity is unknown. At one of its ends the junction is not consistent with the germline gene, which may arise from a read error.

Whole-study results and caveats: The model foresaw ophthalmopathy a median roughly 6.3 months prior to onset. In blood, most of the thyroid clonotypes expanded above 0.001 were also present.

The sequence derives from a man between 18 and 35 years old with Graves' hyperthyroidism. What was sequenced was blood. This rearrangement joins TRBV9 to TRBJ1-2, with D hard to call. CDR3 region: CASSDSPRRGYTF. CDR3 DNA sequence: TGCGCCAGCAGTGATTCCCCAAGAAGGGGCTACACCTTC. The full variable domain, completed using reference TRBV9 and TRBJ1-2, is DSGVTQTPKHLITATGQRVTLRCSPRSGDLSVYWYQQSLDQGLQFLIQYYNGEERAKGNILERFSAQQFPDLHSELNLSSLELGDSALYFCASSDSPRRGYTFGSGTRLTVV.